This T cell receptor beta chain came from a study of tumor and adjacent non-tumor tissue in lung cancer (dated by TCRdb to 2017 to 2018). About the investigation overall: The cohort included around eleven adenocarcinoma, a couple of squamous cell carcinoma and 1 small cell lung cancer patients. Ages among the roughly 15 patients ranged from about 30 to 80 years, there were around ten men and 5 women, and disease was at TNM stage I to III. Sequencing generated a total of more than 100 million productive TCRbeta reads, averaging about 4.17 million reads per sample. The study compared bulk TCRbeta repertoires from lung tumor tissue and matched distant non-tumor lung tissue of more than 12 lung cancer patients. A few dozen paired specimens, one tumor and one normal lung sample per patient, were profiled by TCRbeta CDR3 sequencing.

Libraries were constructed by multiplex PCR. The reads were generated on an Illumina HiSeq 2500. TCRbeta libraries were constructed through three rounds of nested PCR with primers (Table S4) according to protocols adapted from ARM-PCR. Before sequencing, PCR products in the 200-500 bp range were cut out of the gel and cleaned up using the QIAquick gel extraction kit. Per the original workflow: Reads were cleaned using Trimmomatic, were merged into complete CDR3 sequences using FLASH, and were assigned to V(D)J germline segments using MiTCR. Clonal diversity was calculated as the inverse Simpson's index using VDJtools. In-frame sequences lacking a premature stop codon were counted as productive reads. TCRdb applied fastp at Q25 and MiXCR to the public reads, then kept only in-frame beta chains. Each record represents a unique CDR3 protein, reported with the most common genes and DNA among its rows. Clone size and V and J calls follow TCRdb, not the original study. The sample contains 200,000 to 250,000 distinct CDR3 sequences, around 70% of them found a single time. Under 30% of the sample comes from the top ten.

The paper as a whole reports these results and caveats: Only approximately 16 patients were included in the cohort, and the need for larger samples and more detailed clinical data was noted by the authors. Neither the sequencing platform nor unique molecular identifiers are named or mentioned anywhere in the methods. Significantly higher TCR diversity was found in younger patients, and higher tumor TCR diversity was associated with shorter overall and disease-free survival. The top 100 clones made up a significantly larger cumulative share of the repertoire in normal lung than in tumor tissue. Significantly higher TCR diversity (inverse Simpson) was observed in tumor tissue than in normal lung tissue (around 460 vs 160, P = 0.0075, Mann-Whitney U test). Peripheral blood was not sequenced, so blood TCRbeta repertoires in these lung cancer patients were not examined.

RNA was extracted from bulk unsorted tissue and checked for quality with a NanoDrop ND-1000 and an Agilent 2100. Newly diagnosed lung cancer patients without prior chemotherapy who had been admitted for thoracic surgery in China between August and November 2014 were enrolled as donors. The study excluded patients who had received radiotherapy or chemotherapy before or who had another cancer at the same time. Surgical tissue pieces of about 1-2.3 cm3 were preserved in RNAlater solution and were kept at -80 degrees C until use. This clonotype was recorded at least ten times. Its antigen is unknown. No quality values exist for individual bases; no much larger clone is one base distant. Clipping removes 4 bases from V and 2 bases from J, with 7 as the unmatched junction base count. In the germline V gene (reference sequence), CDR1 corresponds to DFQATT and CDR2 to SNEGSKA. Its CDR3 holds 14 amino acids, cysteine through phenylalanine. The CDR3 DNA has 42 bases and is translated from base 1.

The sample was lung tumor tissue. The chain employs TRBV20-1 and TRBJ2-5, with TRBD1 matching 7 junction bases. The receptor was isolated from a man aged 55 to 69 with non-small cell lung cancer. The nucleotide sequence is TGCAGTGCTACCCCCGGGACAGAGCAAGAGACCCAGTACTTC. This codes for CSATPGTEQETQYF.